The source of this T cell receptor (beta chain) is a study of blood T cell repertoires in COVID-19. Original processing notes: The authors estimated nucleated cell counts from reference gene primer amplification. Assay: immunoSEQ multiplex PCR; the TCRdb copy retains only in-frame clones and omits some. That table furnishes V, J and clone size, whereas the DNA furnished D and trimming. The top ten clones hold around 3% of a sample with 200,000 or so clones, approximately 84% of them seen once. Germline V gives CDR1 KGHSH, CDR2 LQKENI. Deletions cut 5 bases from V and 4 bases from J, with 17 bases between. The CDR3 has 15 amino acids.

The sequence came from a woman in her 30s who had recovered from COVID-19. The chain links TRBV18 to TRBJ1-1; D gene uncertain. Source material: peripheral blood. CDR3: CASSAEEGGGTEAFF. The DNA for the CDR3 is TGTGCCAGCTCAGCGGAGGAGGGAGGCGGCACTGAAGCTTTCTTT. Drawing the rest from reference TRBV18 and TRBJ1-1, the complete variable domain is NAGVMQNPRHLVRRRGQEARLRCSPMKGHSHVYWYRQLPEEGLKFMVYLQKENIIDESGMPKERFSAEFPKEGPSILRIQQVVRGDSAAYFCASSAEEGGGTEAFFGQGTRLTVV.